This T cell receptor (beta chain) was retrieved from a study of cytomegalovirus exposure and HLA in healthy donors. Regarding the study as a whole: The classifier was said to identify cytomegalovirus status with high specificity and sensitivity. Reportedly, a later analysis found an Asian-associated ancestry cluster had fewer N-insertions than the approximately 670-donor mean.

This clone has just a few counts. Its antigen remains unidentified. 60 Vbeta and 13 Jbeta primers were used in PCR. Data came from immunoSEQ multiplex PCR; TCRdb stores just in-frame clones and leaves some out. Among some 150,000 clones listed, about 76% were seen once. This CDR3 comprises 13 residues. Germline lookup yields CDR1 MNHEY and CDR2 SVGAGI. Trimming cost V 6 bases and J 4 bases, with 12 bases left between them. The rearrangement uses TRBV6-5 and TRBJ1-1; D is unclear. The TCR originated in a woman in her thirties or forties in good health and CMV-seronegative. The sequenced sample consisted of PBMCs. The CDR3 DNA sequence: TGTGCCAGCAGATATACGGCGGGCACTGAAGCTTTCTTT. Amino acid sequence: CASRYTAGTEAFF.